The rows below give T cell receptor beta chains drawn from one sample of a study of T-cell reconstitution after alpha-beta-depleted transplantation in children. One entry per CDR3 protein, called by TCRdb with MiXCR from the PCR reads. The sample lists 200,000 to 250,000 distinct CDR3 sequences, around 9.5% seen once, with around 6.2% in the top ten. The material sequenced was PBMCs from the stem cell graft donor, taken from the stem cell graft. All receptors derive from a human donor who donated a stem cell graft to a child with acute lymphoblastic leukemia. CDR3s include the opening cysteine and the closing phenylalanine or tryptophan. Fields, in order: V gene, D gene, J gene, clone size, CDR3 protein, CDR3 DNA. The D gene is left open where the match is weak. Only part of the rows carry a size: once, few, many, or a class if the clone is expanded.

v_gene: TRBV5-1
d_gene: -
j_gene: TRBJ2-7
abundance: -
CDR3aa: CASSLESSYEQYF
CDR3nt: TGCGCCAGCAGCTTGGAATCCTCCTACGAGCAGTACTTC

v_gene: TRBV7-9
d_gene: -
j_gene: TRBJ1-2
abundance: many
CDR3aa: CASSWGESANYGYTF
CDR3nt: TGTGCCAGCAGCTGGGGGGAGTCAGCTAACTATGGCTACACCTTC

v_gene: TRBV6-1
d_gene: -
j_gene: TRBJ1-3
abundance: -
CDR3aa: CASSPGLSGNTIYF
CDR3nt: TGTGCCAGCAGTCCAGGGTTGTCAGGAAACACCATATATTTT

v_gene: TRBV28
d_gene: -
j_gene: TRBJ1-3
abundance: many
CDR3aa: CASSLEPDSGNTIYF
CDR3nt: TGTGCCAGCAGTTTAGAGCCAGACTCTGGAAACACCATATATTTT

v_gene: TRBV7-9
d_gene: -
j_gene: TRBJ2-7
abundance: few
CDR3aa: CASSFSPDDEQYF
CDR3nt: TGTGCCAGCAGCTTCTCCCCGGATGACGAGCAGTACTTC

v_gene: TRBV9
d_gene: -
j_gene: TRBJ2-1
abundance: many
CDR3aa: CASSLDSNAEQFF
CDR3nt: TGTGCCAGCAGCCTCGACAGTAACGCTGAGCAGTTCTTC

v_gene: TRBV20-1
d_gene: -
j_gene: TRBJ2-5
abundance: few
CDR3aa: CSAKHSSSGQETQYF
CDR3nt: TGCAGTGCTAAACACTCGAGCAGCGGGCAAGAGACCCAGTACTTC

v_gene: TRBV27
d_gene: -
j_gene: TRBJ1-5
abundance: many
CDR3aa: CASSLFGYSNQPQHF
CDR3nt: TGTGCCAGCAGTTTATTCGGGTATAGCAATCAGCCCCAGCATTTT

v_gene: TRBV12-3/TRBV12-4
d_gene: -
j_gene: TRBJ2-7
abundance: -
CDR3aa: CASGMGKLYEQYF
CDR3nt: TGTGCCAGCGGAATGGGAAAACTTTACGAGCAGTACTTC

v_gene: TRBV20-1
d_gene: TRBD2
j_gene: TRBJ2-5
abundance: -
CDR3aa: CSARGNLAESIFQYF
CDR3nt: TGCAGTGCTAGAGGCAATCTAGCGGAGTCTATTTTCCAGTACTTC

v_gene: TRBV2
d_gene: -
j_gene: TRBJ2-7
abundance: -
CDR3aa: CASSSGPRTLYEQYF
CDR3nt: TGTGCCAGCAGTTCAGGCCCCCGAACGTTGTACGAGCAGTACTTC

v_gene: TRBV19
d_gene: TRBD1
j_gene: TRBJ2-1
abundance: few
CDR3aa: CASSIDLIGTGNEQFF
CDR3nt: TGTGCCAGTAGTATAGATCTCATCGGGACAGGAAATGAGCAGTTCTTC

v_gene: TRBV5-5
d_gene: -
j_gene: TRBJ1-5
abundance: -
CDR3aa: CASSLEGTGQPQHF
CDR3nt: TGTGCCAGCAGCTTGGAGGGGACCGGTCAGCCCCAGCATTTT

v_gene: TRBV20-1
d_gene: TRBD1
j_gene: TRBJ2-2
abundance: few
CDR3aa: CSARAQGAITGELFF
CDR3nt: TGCAGTGCTAGAGCCCAGGGGGCAATTACCGGGGAGCTGTTTTTT

v_gene: TRBV12-3/TRBV12-4
d_gene: -
j_gene: TRBJ2-1
abundance: -
CDR3aa: CASSLVLGHEQFF
CDR3nt: TGTGCCAGCAGTTTAGTCCTAGGCCATGAGCAGTTCTTC

v_gene: TRBV19
d_gene: -
j_gene: TRBJ2-1
abundance: -
CDR3aa: CASSIDGGAKQFF
CDR3nt: TGTGCCAGTAGTATCGATGGGGGGGCCAAGCAGTTCTTC

v_gene: TRBV28
d_gene: -
j_gene: TRBJ1-1
abundance: many
CDR3aa: CASKTLPSNTEAFF
CDR3nt: TGTGCCAGCAAGACACTCCCTTCAAACACTGAAGCTTTCTTT

v_gene: TRBV7-2
d_gene: TRBD1
j_gene: TRBJ2-5
abundance: few
CDR3aa: CASSLAGQYQETQYF
CDR3nt: TGTGCCAGCAGCTTAGCGGGACAGTACCAAGAGACCCAGTACTTC

v_gene: TRBV5-1
d_gene: TRBD1
j_gene: TRBJ2-7
abundance: -
CDR3aa: CASSNFPGQDYEQYF
CDR3nt: TGCGCCAGCAGCAATTTTCCGGGACAGGATTACGAGCAGTACTTC

v_gene: TRBV6-1
d_gene: -
j_gene: TRBJ1-3
abundance: many
CDR3aa: CASSVTVTSGNTIYF
CDR3nt: TGTGCCAGCAGTGTGACAGTGACCTCTGGAAACACCATATATTTT

v_gene: TRBV5-1
d_gene: TRBD1
j_gene: TRBJ1-1
abundance: many
CDR3aa: CASSPQGQGQFTEAFF
CDR3nt: TGCGCCAGCAGCCCCCAAGGACAGGGTCAATTTACTGAAGCTTTCTTT

v_gene: TRBV27
d_gene: TRBD1
j_gene: TRBJ2-7
abundance: few
CDR3aa: CASSPMDRAPYEQYF
CDR3nt: TGTGCCAGCAGTCCGATGGACAGGGCTCCCTACGAGCAGTACTTC

v_gene: TRBV5-1
d_gene: -
j_gene: TRBJ2-7
abundance: -
CDR3aa: CASSLGNTSSYEQYF
CDR3nt: TGCGCCAGCAGCTTGGGGAACACTAGCTCCTACGAGCAGTACTTC

v_gene: TRBV2
d_gene: TRBD1
j_gene: TRBJ1-3
abundance: -
CDR3aa: CACGGTVLSGNTIYF
CDR3nt: TGTGCCTGCGGGGGGACAGTATTGAGTGGAAACACCATATATTTT

v_gene: TRBV27
d_gene: -
j_gene: TRBJ2-7
abundance: many
CDR3aa: CASSLAQGFYEQYF
CDR3nt: TGTGCCAGCAGTTTGGCCCAGGGCTTCTACGAGCAGTACTTC

v_gene: TRBV20-1
d_gene: TRBD1
j_gene: TRBJ1-1
abundance: -
CDR3aa: CSARFPLGQGGTTEAFF
CDR3nt: TGCAGTGCTAGATTCCCCCTCGGACAGGGAGGGACCACTGAAGCTTTCTTT

v_gene: TRBV12-3/TRBV12-4
d_gene: TRBD1
j_gene: TRBJ2-1
abundance: many
CDR3aa: CASSPGQGDDNEQFF
CDR3nt: TGTGCCAGCAGTCCGGGACAGGGGGACGACAATGAGCAGTTCTTC